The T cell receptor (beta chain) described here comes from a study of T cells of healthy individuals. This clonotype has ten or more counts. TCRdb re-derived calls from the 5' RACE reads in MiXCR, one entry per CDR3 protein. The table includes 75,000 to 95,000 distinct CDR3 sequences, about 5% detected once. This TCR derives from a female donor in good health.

The CDR3 here is CASSLVGHNQPQHF. CDR3 bases: TGTGCCAGCAGCTTAGTAGGTCACAATCAGCCCCAGCATTTT. This chain joins TRBV7-9 and TRBJ1-5; D gene uncertain. CDR3 size: 14 residues. Germline V gives CDR1 SEHNR, CDR2 FQNEAQ (reference sequence). V shed 1 base and J shed 3 bases, with 7 bases lying between them.